The clone carrying this T cell receptor (beta chain) qualifies as medium-sized (0.01 to 0.1%). The antigen is not known. This sample is part of a study of spatial heterogeneity in lung cancer. Study context: An average of more than ten raw reads was observed per unique TCR and UMI combination. General study results and limits: More often at tumor resection than at routine follow-up, ubiquitous expanded tumor TCRs were detected in the blood.

This CDR3 is built from 15 residues. J gave up 5 bases and V 3 bases, and 9 bases lay outside the gene matches. CDR1 is LGHDT, CDR2 YNNKEL, per germline (reference sequence). Time point indicated: sample taken at primary tumor resection. Whole RNA from tumor, nontumor lung or frozen PBMC was sequenced unsorted. Each TCR cDNA molecule bore a unique molecular identifier. TCRdb independently ran MiXCR on the 5' RACE reads; one entry per CDR3 protein. This sample has roughly 3,500 distinct CDR3 sequences; approximately 8% occur once, and the top ten carry 50% to 60%. V and J are TRBV3-1 and TRBJ1-1; 7 nucleotides match TRBD1. The clonotype was recovered from a female donor with early-stage non-small cell lung cancer. This material consisted of PBMCs, taken at surgery. The CDR3 reads CASSQVTGKRTEAFF. The CDR3 DNA sequence: TGTGCCAGCAGCCAGGTGACAGGGAAACGGACTGAAGCTTTCTTT.